This T cell receptor beta chain was obtained from a study of CD4+ T cells in melanoma. With 0 bases clipped from V and 5 bases from J, the junction kept 1 base outside the gene matches. The germline gives CDR1 LGHNA, CDR2 YNFKEQ. This CDR3 contains 14 residues. The data were produced by immunoSEQ multiplex PCR, yet TCRdb's version contains in-frame clones alone and is incomplete. The sample records some 50,000 clones, approximately 89% being singletons. The V gene is TRBV4-2, the J gene TRBJ2-7, with 10 bases aligning to TRBD1. The sample comprised peripheral blood. This clonotype was obtained from a human donor with melanoma. DNA for the CDR3: TGTGCCAGCAGCCAAGAGGACAGGGGGAACGAGCAGTACTTC. This encodes CASSQEDRGNEQYF.